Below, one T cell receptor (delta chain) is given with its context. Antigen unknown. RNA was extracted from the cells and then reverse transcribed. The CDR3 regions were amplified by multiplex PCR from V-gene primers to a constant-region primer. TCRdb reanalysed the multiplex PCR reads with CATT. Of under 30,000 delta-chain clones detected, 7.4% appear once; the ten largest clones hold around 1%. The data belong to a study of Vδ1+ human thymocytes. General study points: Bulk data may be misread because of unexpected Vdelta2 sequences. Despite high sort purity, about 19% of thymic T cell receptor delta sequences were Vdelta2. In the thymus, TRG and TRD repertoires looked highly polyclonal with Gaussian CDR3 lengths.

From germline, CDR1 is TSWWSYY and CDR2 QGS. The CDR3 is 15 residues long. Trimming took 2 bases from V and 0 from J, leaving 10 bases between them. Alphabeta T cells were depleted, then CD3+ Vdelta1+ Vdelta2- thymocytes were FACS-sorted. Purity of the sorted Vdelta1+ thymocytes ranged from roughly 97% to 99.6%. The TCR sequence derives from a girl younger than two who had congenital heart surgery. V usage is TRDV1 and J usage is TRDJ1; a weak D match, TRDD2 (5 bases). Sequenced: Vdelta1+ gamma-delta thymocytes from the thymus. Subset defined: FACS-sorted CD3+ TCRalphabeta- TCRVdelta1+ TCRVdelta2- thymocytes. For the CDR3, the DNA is TGTGCTCTTGGGGAAGGCTTCCCGCACACCGATAAACTCATCTTT. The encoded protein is CALGEGFPHTDKLIF.